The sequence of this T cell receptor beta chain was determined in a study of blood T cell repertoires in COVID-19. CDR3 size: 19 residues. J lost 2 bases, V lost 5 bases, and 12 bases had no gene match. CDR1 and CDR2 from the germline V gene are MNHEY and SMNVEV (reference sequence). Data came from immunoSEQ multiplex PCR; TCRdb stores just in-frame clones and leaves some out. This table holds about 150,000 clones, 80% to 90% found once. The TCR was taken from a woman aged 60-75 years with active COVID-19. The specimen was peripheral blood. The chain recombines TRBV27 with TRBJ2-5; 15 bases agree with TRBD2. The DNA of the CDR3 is TGTGCCAGCAGTCATCAAGGACACGGGACTAGCGGGAGGCAAGAGACCCAGTACTTC. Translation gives CASSHQGHGTSGRQETQYF.